This T cell receptor (beta chain) was retrieved from a study of T cell clones after liver transplantation. Data came from immunoSEQ multiplex PCR; TCRdb stores just in-frame clones and leaves some out. The sample records about 80,000 clones, 65% to 85% being singletons. V lost 5 bases and J lost 0, with 11 bases in between. This CDR3 has 14 residues. From germline, CDR1 is SGHRS and CDR2 YFSETQ. The sequence derives from a human patient who received a liver transplant. Some T cells may be supplied by the graft donor. Sample: CD4+ T cells from blood, taken approximately 45 months after liver transplant. The chain uses TRBV5-1 and TRBJ1-2; unclear D gene. The CDR3 loop is CASSEGTANYGYTF. The CDR3 DNA reads as TGCGCCAGCAGTGAAGGAACCGCTAACTATGGCTACACCTTC.